The next 6 T cell receptor beta chains were all read from a single sample in a study of human T cells and chemical hapten exposure (dated by TCRdb to 2020 to 2022). Total RNA was extracted from unfractionated whole blood collected in Tempus Blood RNA tubes. To prepare the library, 5' RACE was applied. These reads were obtained on an Illumina MiSeq. The public reads were reprocessed in TCRdb via fastp at Q25 and MiXCR, keeping in-frame beta chains. Identical CDR3 protein sequences are pooled into one entry, listed with their most common genes and DNA. This sample gives tens of thousands of distinct CDR3 sequences in total; about 7.7% of them show up just once. Of the sample, approximately 2.1% is held by the ten largest clones. These receptors came from a male donor in good health.

Many counts were recorded for this clonotype. The chain links TRBV7-2 to TRBJ2-7, with TRBD1 identical over 7 bases. Germline V gene lookup returns CDR1 SGHTA and CDR2 FQGNSA. This CDR3 region has 14 residues. Trimming took 5 bases from V and 1 from J; bases not matched to a gene: 5. CDR3 amino acids: CASSPDRTSYEQYF. DNA of the CDR3: TGTGCCAGCAGCCCGGACAGGACTTCCTACGAGCAGTACTTC.

This clonotype has only a few counts. The chain links TRBV20-1 to TRBJ1-1; D might be TRBD1 (5 bases). This CDR3 is 12 amino acids long. Germline lookup yields CDR1 DFQATT and CDR2 SNEGSKA (reference sequence). The V gene lost 8 bases and the J gene lost 8 bases, with 18 bases spanning the gap. The CDR3 coding sequence is TGCAGTCCCGGGACGGCTACGCCCGAAGCTTTCTTT. Its protein is CSPGTATPEAFF.

The genes are TRBV4-2 and TRBJ1-2; D perhaps matches TRBD1 (6 bases). Germline CDR1 and CDR2: LGHNA and YNFKEQ. The germline V and J ends were trimmed by 1 base and 5 bases, with 8 bases remaining between them. There are 13 residues in the CDR3. The DNA for the CDR3 is TGTGCCAGCAGCCAAGGGGGGGCTTATGGCTACACCTTC. It codes for CASSQGGAYGYTF.

The sample holds many counts of this clonotype. V usage is TRBV14 and J usage is TRBJ2-5, with 8 bases fitting TRBD1. After removal of 4 bases from V and 5 bases from J, the junction contained 6 bases not matched to a gene. The germline V gene encodes CDR1 SGHDN and CDR2 FVKESK. This CDR3 is 14 amino acids long. CDR3 residues: CASSPMDRVETQYF. The CDR3 nucleotides read TGTGCCAGCAGCCCAATGGACAGGGTGGAGACCCAGTACTTC.

This clonotype occurred a few times. The chain recombines TRBV24-1 with TRBJ2-2; no clear D gene. The germline gives CDR1 KGHDR, CDR2 SFDVKD. The CDR3 consists of 12 residues. V was pared by 6 bases and J by 6 bases, with 7 bases between. The CDR3 DNA is TGTGCCACCAGTAACAAGGCCGGGGAGCTGTTTTTT. Its protein product is CATSNKAGELFF.

The chain couples TRBV4-3 to TRBJ2-1; TRBD2 might be the D (5 bases). Germline loops: CDR1 LGHNA, CDR2 YSLEER. The CDR3 runs 16 residues. V lost 0 bases to trimming and J lost 2 bases, with 11 bases between them. In DNA, the CDR3 is TGCGCCAGCAGCCAAGATCGAGGGTCCGCCTACAATGAGCAGTTCTTC. Encoded protein: CASSQDRGSAYNEQFF.